The 12 T cell receptor beta chains below come from one sample, sequenced in a study of cytomegalovirus exposure and HLA in healthy donors. Primers included in the PCR were 60 Vbeta and 13 Jbeta primers. Clones were sequenced by immunoSEQ multiplex PCR, and TCRdb holds only the in-frame ones, with some missing. Of fewer than 120,000 clones in the sample, approximately 79% were seen once. The sequenced sample consisted of PBMCs. Receptors originate from a man between 25 and 39 years old in good health and CMV-seropositive.

The rearrangement links TRBV7-9 to TRBJ2-5, with 7 bases lining up with TRBD2. Per the germline V gene, CDR1 is SEHNR and CDR2 is FQNEAQ (reference sequence). CDR3 length: 13 amino acids. Trimming cost V 2 bases and J 5 bases; bases outside gene matches: 2. The CDR3 is CASSLSRGETQYF. In nucleotides, the CDR3 is TGTGCCAGCAGCTTATCGCGGGGGGAGACCCAGTACTTC.

The chain carries TRBV21-1 and TRBJ2-3; the table's D call, TRBD2, has no DNA check behind it. TRBV21-1 is an annotated pseudogene. The CDR3 covers 13 residues. In nucleotides, the CDR3 is TGTGCCAGCAGCAAGCGGTGCCGAGATACGCAGTATTTT. Encoded protein: CASSKRCRDTQYF.

This chain joins TRBV7-9 and TRBJ2-4; TRBD2 aligns across 10 bases. V lost 0 bases, J lost 1 base, and 9 bases stayed unmatched. Germline loops: CDR1 SEHNR, CDR2 FQNEAQ (reference sequence). This CDR3 comprises 19 residues. Here the CDR3 DNA reads TGTGCCAGCAGCTTAGCGCGATTAGCGGGGGGACCCGCCAAAAACATTCAGTACTTC. Its protein product is CASSLARLAGGPAKNIQYF. Combining the CDR3 with reference TRBV7-9 and TRBJ2-4 gives the whole variable domain DTGVSQNPRHKITKRGQNVTFRCDPISEHNRLYWYRQTLGQGPEFLTYFQNEAQLEKSRLLSDRFSAERPKGSFSTLEIQRTEQGDSAMYLCASSLARLAGGPAKNIQYFGAGTRLSVL.

The chain has TRBV9 and TRBJ1-1, with D tentatively TRBD1 (5 bases). Trimming pared 5 bases from V and 5 bases from J, leaving 16 bases between. Germline V CDR1 and CDR2: SGDLS, YYNGEE. CDR3 length: 14 amino acids. Here the CDR3 reads CASSHGAVETEAFF. The CDR3 DNA follows: TGTGCCAGCAGTCATGGGGCGGTGGAAACTGAAGCTTTCTTT.

The genes are TRBV5-1 and TRBJ2-7; 11 nucleotides align to TRBD1. Germline V gives CDR1 SGHRS, CDR2 YFSETQ. V lost 7 bases and J lost 0; bases outside the gene matches: 6. The CDR3 loop spans 15 amino acids. CDR3 sequence reads: CASRTGGGISYEQYF. In DNA form, the CDR3 reads TGCGCCAGCCGGACAGGGGGCGGAATCTCCTACGAGCAGTACTTC.

This clone was detected only a few times. V is TRBV30 and J is TRBJ1-4; TRBD1 agrees at 10 bases. Germline V gives CDR1 GTSNPN, CDR2 SVGIG (reference sequence). With V trimmed by 2 bases and J by 8 bases, 5 bases remained unmatched. The CDR3 spans 14 residues. The CDR3 DNA reads TGTGCCTGGAGTCTGGGGACAGGGGACGAAAAACTGTTTTTT. Its protein is CAWSLGTGDEKLFF. The variable domain in full, with the rest retrieved from reference TRBV30 and TRBJ1-4, is SQTIHQWPATLVQPVGSPLSLECTVEGTSNPNLYWYRQAAGRGLQLLFYSVGIGQISSEVPQNLSASRPQDRQFILSSKKLLLSDSGFYLCAWSLGTGDEKLFFGSGTQLSVL.

A single count supports this clone. The CDR3 protein is CASSMQQGADEKLFF. The CDR3 nucleotides read TGTGCCAGCAGCATGCAACAGGGGGCGGATGAAAAACTGTTTTTT. The V gene is TRBV5-4, the J gene TRBJ1-4, with 9 bases aligning to TRBD1. The CDR3 is 15 amino acids. J was trimmed by 6 bases and V by 4 bases; bases with no gene match: 7. CDR1 SGHNT and CDR2 YYREEE come from the germline V gene (reference sequence).

This clone was picked up one time. The gene calls are TRBV7-3 and TRBJ1-6; D is unresolved. Trimming cost V 5 bases and J 10 bases, with 15 bases left between them. This CDR3 has 14 amino acids. The germline gives CDR1 SGHTA, CDR2 FQGTGA. CDR3 residues: CASSPGPAGSPLHF. For the CDR3, the DNA is TGTGCCAGCAGCCCCGGACCGGCGGGCTCACCCCTCCACTTT.

The chain employs TRBV6-1 and TRBJ1-2; perhaps TRBD1 as D (6 bases). V was shortened by 7 bases and J by 0 bases, with 12 bases between the two germline ends. The CDR3 has 14 residues. The germline V gene has CDR1 MNHNS and CDR2 SASEGT. The CDR3, as DNA: TGTGCCAGCACCCGGACAGCCACTAACTATGGCTACACCTTC. Translated: CASTRTATNYGYTF.

V and J are TRBV25-1 and TRBJ1-3; the D is unclear. The germline V and J ends were trimmed by 1 base and 0 bases, with 10 bases remaining between them. Germline assignment: CDR1 MGHDK and CDR2 SYGVNS. The CDR3 extends over 16 amino acids. CDR3 DNA sequence: TGTGCCAGCAGTGAATCCCCAGGCGTCTCTGGAAACACCATATATTTT. Amino acid sequence: CASSESPGVSGNTIYF. Together with reference TRBV25-1 and TRBJ1-3, the CDR3 gives the full variable domain: EADIYQTPRYLVIGTGKKITLECSQTMGHDKMYWYQQDPGMELHLIHYSYGVNSTEKGDLSSESTVSRIRTEHFPLTLESARPSHTSQYLCASSESPGVSGNTIYFGEGSWLTVV.

The V gene is TRBV27, the J gene TRBJ2-7; 9 bases map to TRBD1. Germline V gene data show CDR1 as MNHEY and CDR2 as SMNVEV (reference sequence). This CDR3 is 10 amino acids long. CDR3 loop: CDPDRGEQYF. CDR3 bases: TGTGACCCGGACAGGGGAGAGCAGTACTTC.

The chain recombines TRBV5-5 with TRBJ1-4; 9 bases agree with TRBD1. V lost 5 bases to trimming and J lost 5 bases; unmatched junction nucleotides: 7. The CDR3 totals 15 residues. CDR1 is SGHKS, CDR2 YYEKEE, per germline (reference sequence). In DNA, the CDR3 is TGTGCCAGCAGTTTGATTGGGACAGGGAATGAAAAACTGTTTTTT. Its protein is CASSLIGTGNEKLFF.